A single sample gave rise to the 9 T cell receptor beta chains below, sequenced in a study of long-term antiretroviral therapy in people with HIV. Version v3.0 of the immunoSEQ assay ran at survey level. TCRdb's copy holds only in-frame clones and misses some; the assay was immunoSEQ multiplex PCR. Here the sample spans more than 20,000 clones, around 84% being singletons. Sequenced here: unsorted PBMCs, sampled 1.8 years before starting antiretroviral therapy. The receptor set was obtained from a woman aged 30 to 39 with HIV.

The chain combines TRBV6-5 with TRBJ2-3; TRBD1 might be the D (5 bases). Trimming took off 7 bases at V and 6 bases at J, with 8 bases between the two ends. The CDR3 consists of 11 residues. CDR1 and CDR2 (germline): MNHEY, SVGAGI. CDR3 nucleotides: TGTGCCAGCACCCAGGGCGATACGCAGTATTTT. It specifies CASTQGDTQYF.

The chain couples TRBV9 to TRBJ1-6; D is uncertain. This CDR3 contains 14 residues. CDR1 is SGDLS, CDR2 YYNGEE, per germline. Trimming cost V 0 bases and J 9 bases, with 10 bases left between them. This CDR3 is CASSVEPDGSPLHF. CDR3 coding DNA: TGTGCCAGCAGCGTAGAACCCGACGGTTCACCCCTCCACTTT.

V gene TRBV5-8 combines with J gene TRBJ2-7, with 9 bases aligning to TRBD2. J lost 2 bases, V lost 1 base, and 16 bases had no gene match. CDR1 is SGHTS and CDR2 is YDEGEE in the germline V gene. The CDR3 loop spans 19 amino acids. CDR3 sequence (DNA): TGTGCCAGCAGCTTGTTTTTTGGTACCGGACTAGCGCGGGCCTACGAGCAGTACGTC. Translated: CASSLFFGTGLARAYEQYV.

The chain recombines TRBV7-9 with TRBJ1-2; D is uncertain. Between the trimmed V and J ends, which lost 5 bases and 3 bases, there was a span of 19 bases. Germline V CDR1 and CDR2: SEHNR, FQNEAQ (reference sequence). The CDR3 has 16 amino acids. This CDR3 is CASSIPDAAVDYGYTF. The CDR3 DNA is TGTGCCAGCAGCATCCCGGACGCGGCGGTTGACTATGGCTACACCTTC.

The rearrangement uses TRBV7-6 and TRBJ1-6; 10 bases fit TRBD1. The CDR3 covers 20 residues. Germline CDR1 SGHVS, CDR2 FNYEAQ. V lost 2 bases to trimming and J lost 4 bases; unmatched junction nucleotides: 14. The CDR3 sequence: CASSLMGQGTQIVYNSPLHF. The CDR3 DNA reads as TGTGCCAGCAGCTTAATGGGACAGGGGACGCAAATCGTTTATAATTCACCCCTCCACTTT.

This clone showed up just a few times. The chain has TRBV2 and TRBJ1-6; no definite D call. In germline, CDR1 is SNHLY, CDR2 FYNNEI. The CDR3 spans 14 residues. V shed 6 bases and J shed 5 bases, with 11 bases lying between them. The CDR3 sequence: CASRRPLDNSPLHF. CDR3 DNA: TGTGCCAGCAGGAGACCGTTGGATAATTCACCCCTCCACTTT.

The chain links TRBV15 to TRBJ1-5; D remains unclear. This CDR3 region has 12 residues. Germline V gene lookup returns CDR1 LNHNV and CDR2 YYDKDF (reference sequence). V was trimmed by 0 bases and J by 7 bases, leaving 4 bases between them. The CDR3 reads CATSRDQQPQHF. The CDR3 DNA sequence: TGTGCCACCAGCAGAGATCAACAGCCCCAGCATTTT.

This sequence joins TRBV5-6 and TRBJ2-2; no definite D call. The germline V and J ends were trimmed by 5 bases and 2 bases, with 1 base remaining between them. The germline gives CDR1 SGHDT, CDR2 YYEEEE. The CDR3 length is 11 residues. CDR3 loop: CASRNTGELFF. CDR3 DNA: TGTGCCAGCAGAAACACCGGGGAGCTGTTTTTT.

The chain uses TRBV2 and TRBJ1-1, with D perhaps matching TRBD1 (6 bases). This CDR3 has 14 residues. Germline-derived CDR1 and CDR2 are SNHLY and FYNNEI. The V and J ends lost 2 bases and 6 bases respectively, with 13 bases between them. CDR3 protein: CASSEIGGTSEAFF. CDR3 in DNA: TGTGCCAGCAGTGAAATCGGGGGCACGTCTGAAGCTTTCTTT.